This TCR beta chain was identified in a study of identical twins. A universal primer site was created by template switching, with the cDNA bearing unique molecular identifiers. TCRdb redid the calling of the 5' RACE reads with MiXCR, one entry per CDR3 protein. The sample yields around 240,000 distinct CDR3 sequences, 5.5% to 7% seen once. In its sample, this clonotype was seen many times. The antigen is not known. General observations from the study: Insertions were fewer in abundant cord blood beta clonotypes, whereas memory repertoires showed none of this pattern. Conclusions rested on cross-sectional statistics rather than following the same donors. Sequences that were out-of-frame, alpha and twin-shared displayed an excess of low generation probability.

Germline loops: CDR1 MDHEN, CDR2 SYDVKM. The CDR3 length is 13 residues. V dropped 5 bases and J dropped 0 bases, with 8 bases sitting between them. These data were also reused for a study on yellow fever vaccine responses in identical twins.

The sample comprised memory (CD45RO+) T cells sorted from blood. The chain recombines TRBV28 with TRBJ2-7; no clear D. This TCR was recovered from a woman aged 18-29 years in good health. Here the CDR3 DNA reads TGTGCCAGCAGTAAACACGGCTCCTACGAGCAGTACGTC. Translating gives CASSKHGSYEQYV.